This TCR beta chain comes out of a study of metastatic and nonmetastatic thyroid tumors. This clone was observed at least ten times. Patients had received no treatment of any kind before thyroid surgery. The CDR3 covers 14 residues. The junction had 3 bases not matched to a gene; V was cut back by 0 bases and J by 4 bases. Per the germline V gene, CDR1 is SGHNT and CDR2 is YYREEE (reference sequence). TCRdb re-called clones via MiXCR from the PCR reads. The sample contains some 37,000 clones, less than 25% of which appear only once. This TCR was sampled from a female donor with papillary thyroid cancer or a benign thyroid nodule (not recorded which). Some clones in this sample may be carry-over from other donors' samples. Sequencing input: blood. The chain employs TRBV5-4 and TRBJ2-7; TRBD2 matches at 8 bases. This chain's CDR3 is CASSLAGTSYEQYF. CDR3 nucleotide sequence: TGTGCCAGCAGCTTGGCCGGGACTAGTTACGAGCAGTACTTC.